A single sample gave rise to the 31 T cell receptor beta chains below, sequenced in a study of early T cells in non-severe SARS-CoV-2 infection. From the 5' RACE reads, TCRdb called clonotypes with MiXCR, one entry per CDR3 protein. Found here are about 100,000 distinct CDR3 sequences, roughly an eighth of them singletons; the top ten hold about 2.3%. Material for sequencing was whole blood. These TCRs come from an adult who was a healthcare worker with PCR-confirmed SARS-CoV-2 infection or an uninfected control (not recorded which).

This clonotype was recorded many times. J is TRBJ1-1 and V is TRBV7-8; D remains unclear. Trimming took 0 bases from V and 6 from J, leaving 11 bases between them. Per the germline V gene, CDR1 is SGHVS and CDR2 is FQNEAQ. CDR3 length: 14 residues. The CDR3 DNA is TGTGCCAGCAGCTTAGCGCTATCGACCCCTGAAGCTTTCTTT. It translates to CASSLALSTPEAFF.

V and J are TRBV10-3 and TRBJ1-1; unclear D gene. The CDR3 consists of 11 residues. V was clipped by 6 bases and J by 8 bases, with 10 bases between them. Per the germline V gene, CDR1 is ENHRY and CDR2 is SYGVKD. The CDR3 is CAIRTGKEAFF. The CDR3 DNA follows: TGTGCCATCAGGACCGGGAAAGAAGCTTTCTTT.

The chain links TRBV4-1 to TRBJ2-7; D is unresolved. The V end lost 0 bases, the J end lost 1 base, and 7 bases lay between the germline ends. Germline V gene sequence: CDR1 MGHRA, CDR2 YSYEKL. This CDR3 comprises 14 residues. The CDR3 DNA sequence: TGCGCCAGCAGCCAAGATAGCCGATCCTACGAGCAGTACTTC. Amino acid sequence: CASSQDSRSYEQYF.

This clonotype came up many times. The rearrangement uses TRBV5-4 and TRBJ2-6; D gene ambiguous. The CDR3 extends over 15 amino acids. CDR1 and CDR2 (germline): SGHNT, YYREEE (reference sequence). Trimming took 0 bases from V and 0 from J, leaving 4 bases between them. The CDR3, as DNA: TGTGCCAGCAGCTTGGTAGGCTCTGGGGCCAACGTCCTGACTTTC. It encodes CASSLVGSGANVLTF.

There are many counts of this clonotype. The chain uses TRBV29-1 and TRBJ2-6; D is unresolved. Germline loops: CDR1 SQVTM, CDR2 ANQGSEA. V shed 1 base and J shed 3 bases, with 1 base lying between them. The CDR3 contains 12 residues. DNA of the CDR3: TGCAGCGTTGAAGGTGGGGCCAACGTCCTGACTTTC. Protein sequence: CSVEGGANVLTF.

This clonotype was observed at least ten times. This chain uses TRBV10-3 with TRBJ1-1; possibly TRBD1 for D (5 bases). Per the germline V gene, CDR1 is ENHRY and CDR2 is SYGVKD. The CDR3 consists of 15 residues. Trimming pared 5 bases from V and 2 bases from J, leaving 15 bases between. The CDR3 protein is CAISPRLGANTEAFF. In nucleotides, the CDR3 is TGTGCCATCAGTCCTCGCTTAGGGGCAAACACTGAAGCTTTCTTT.

This clonotype showed up many times. The chain carries TRBV7-2 and TRBJ2-3; D possibly uses TRBD1 or TRBD2 (5 bases each). V dropped 1 base and J dropped 2 bases, with 10 bases sitting between them. CDR1 is SGHTA, CDR2 FQGNSA, per germline. The CDR3 has 15 residues. CDR3 nucleotides: TGTGCCAGCAGCTTAGTCGGGACGCCCACAGATACGCAGTATTTT. The encoded protein is CASSLVGTPTDTQYF.

At least ten counts were recorded for this clonotype. V is TRBV15 and J is TRBJ2-7, with 10 bases that match TRBD2. The CDR3 has 15 residues. Per the germline V gene, CDR1 is LNHNV and CDR2 is YYDKDF (reference sequence). The ends lost 0 bases at V and 7 bases at J; junction bases unmatched: 6. The CDR3 region is CATSREPAGGLEQYF. CDR3 DNA sequence: TGTGCCACCAGCAGAGAGCCAGCGGGGGGGCTGGAGCAGTACTTC.

The chain recombines TRBV29-1 with TRBJ2-1, with 7 bases fitting TRBD1. The CDR3 covers 16 residues. The V segment lost 0 bases and the J segment 3 bases; nucleotides outside the gene matches: 8. From germline, CDR1 is SQVTM and CDR2 ANQGSEA. The CDR3 reads CSVEDGWDSLYNEQFF. DNA for the CDR3: TGCAGCGTTGAAGATGGGTGGGACAGCCTCTACAATGAGCAGTTCTTC.

The V call is TRBV29-1, the J call TRBJ2-3; TRBD2 aligns across 8 bases. The V and J ends lost 5 bases and 0 bases, in that order; junction bases with no gene match: 4. From germline, CDR1 is SQVTM and CDR2 ANQGSEA. The CDR3 length is 14 residues. The CDR3 DNA reads TGCAGCGTTCGCGGGGGGACTAGCACAGATACGCAGTATTTT. Translation gives CSVRGGTSTDTQYF.

Concerning this clonotype: One junction end does not reproduce the germline sequence, and a read error may be involved. The chain employs TRBV7-9 and TRBJ2-7; TRBD2 matches 8 bases. The CDR3 covers 16 residues. Germline V gene lookup returns CDR1 SEHNR and CDR2 FQNEAQ (reference sequence). The chain's CDR3 is CVSSSLAGWYGYEQYF. The CDR3 bases are TGTGTCAGCAGCTCCTTAGCGGGGTGGTACGGGTACGAGCAGTACTTC.

The V gene is TRBV29-1, the J gene TRBJ2-2; 10 positions agree with TRBD1. Unmatched junction bases numbered 10, after V lost 7 bases and J lost 5 bases. Germline V CDR1 and CDR2: SQVTM, ANQGSEA. This CDR3 contains 15 residues. In DNA, the CDR3 is TGCAGCGCGCGAAGAGGGACAGGGGTTACCGGGGAGCTGTTTTTT. Its translation is CSARRGTGVTGELFF.

Many counts were recorded for this clonotype. The gene calls are TRBV21-1 and TRBJ1-5. TRBV21-1 is noted as a pseudogene. This CDR3 region has 17 residues. The CDR3: CASTLGHGRFWRQPQHF. The CDR3 DNA sequence: TGTGCCAGCACCTTAGGACACGGGAGGTTTTGGAGGCAGCCCCAGCATTTT.

This clonotype was observed a handful of times. The CDR3 loop reads CATSGTGVTGELFF. CDR3 nucleotides: TGTGCCACTTCCGGGACAGGGGTCACCGGGGAGCTGTTTTTT. The J gene is TRBJ2-2, the V gene TRBV15; TRBD1 agrees at 10 bases. V lost 9 bases and J lost 4; bases outside the gene matches: 5. CDR1 LNHNV and CDR2 YYDKDF come from the germline V gene (reference sequence). The CDR3 totals 14 residues.

The J gene is TRBJ2-3, the V gene TRBV28, with D perhaps TRBD1 (6 bases). This CDR3 is built from 15 residues. Trimming took 3 bases from V and 5 from J, leaving 15 bases between them. The germline CDR1 and CDR2 sequences are MDHEN and SYDVKM. CDR3 nucleotide sequence: TGTGCCAGCAGTTTGGTTGGGGGCCTCGGAGATACGCAGTATTTT. Amino acids: CASSLVGGLGDTQYF.

The chain carries TRBV7-2 and TRBJ2-1; D not resolved. The V gene lost 2 bases and the J gene lost 8 bases, with 25 bases spanning the gap. Germline V lookup: CDR1 SGHTA, CDR2 FQGNSA. CDR3 size: 18 residues. The CDR3 is CASSLRTRLGSRRDEQFF. The CDR3 coding sequence is TGTGCCAGCAGCTTACGAACAAGACTGGGATCACGACGGGATGAGCAGTTCTTC.

This clonotype occurred a few times. The gene calls are TRBV6-5 and TRBJ1-1, with 11 bases that match TRBD1. Trimming removed 5 bases from V and 6 bases from J; junction bases left unmatched: 8. The length of the CDR3 is 15 residues. Germline loops: CDR1 MNHEY, CDR2 SVGAGI. This CDR3 reads CASSRDRGKVAEAFF. The CDR3 nucleotides are TGTGCCAGCAGTCGGGACAGGGGGAAGGTAGCTGAAGCTTTCTTT.

Only a few counts were recorded for this clonotype. One end of the junction varies from germline; a read error may be responsible. J is TRBJ2-5 and V is TRBV6-1; the D gene is possibly TRBD2 (5 bases). The germline CDR1 and CDR2 sequences are MNHNS and SASEGT. CDR3 length equals 14 residues. The CDR3 nucleotides are TGTGCCAGCACCACACGGAGCGGTCAAGAGACCCGGTACTTC. Translated, it gives CASTTRSGQETRYF.

In its sample, this clonotype was seen a few times. The J gene is TRBJ2-3, the V gene TRBV7-2, with TRBD2 identical over 13 bases. The CDR3 loop spans 18 amino acids. The germline V gene encodes CDR1 SGHTA and CDR2 FQGNSA. Unmatched junction bases numbered 12, after V lost 5 bases and J lost 4 bases. The CDR3 protein is CASSPGLAGPFRADTQYF. In DNA, the CDR3 is TGTGCCAGCAGCCCGGGACTAGCGGGGCCTTTTAGGGCAGATACGCAGTATTTT.

The V call is TRBV2, the J call TRBJ2-1, with D possibly matching TRBD1 (5 bases). Germline V CDR1 and CDR2: SNHLY, FYNNEI. This CDR3 region has 13 residues. V lost 8 bases and J 6 bases, leaving 14 bases between the germline ends. The CDR3 region has the DNA TGTGCCAGCTGCTTGGGGCGCCTCAATGAGCAGTTCTTC. Its translation is CASCLGRLNEQFF.

The rearrangement links TRBV5-1 to TRBJ2-2; D perhaps matches TRBD1 (6 bases). The CDR3 is made up of 14 amino acids. Trimming pared 0 bases from V and 8 bases from J, leaving 11 bases between. Germline values: CDR1 SGHRS, CDR2 YFSETQ. CDR3 amino acids: CASSLVADRGELFF. DNA of the CDR3: TGCGCCAGCAGCTTGGTGGCAGACAGGGGGGAGCTGTTTTTT.

This clonotype was detected many times. The chain combines TRBV12-3 or TRBV12-4 with TRBJ1-5, with TRBD1 identical over 9 bases. V shed 5 bases, J shed 5 bases, and the junction held 10 bases outside the gene matches. The CDR3 loop spans 16 amino acids. The CDR3 spells CASSTAGTGLDQPQHF. The CDR3 DNA follows: TGTGCCAGCAGTACTGCCGGGACAGGGCTGGATCAGCCCCAGCATTTT.

This clonotype was counted ten times or more. This sequence joins TRBV20-1 and TRBJ1-2, with 12 positions matching TRBD1. Germline-derived CDR1 and CDR2 are DFQATT and SNEGSKA (reference sequence). V lost 6 bases to trimming and J lost 2 bases; unmatched junction nucleotides: 4. There are 14 residues in the CDR3. The CDR3 is CSAGTGGGNYGYTF. The CDR3 DNA sequence: TGCAGTGCCGGGACAGGGGGCGGGAACTATGGCTACACCTTC.

The rearrangement uses TRBV5-4 and TRBJ2-3, with D perhaps TRBD2 (5 bases). The CDR3 loop spans 14 amino acids. Germline values: CDR1 SGHNT, CDR2 YYREEE (reference sequence). Trimming shortened V by 0 bases and J by 3 bases, and 8 bases separated the two germline ends. The CDR3 loop is CASSLATGTDTQYF. In DNA, the CDR3 is TGTGCCAGCAGCTTGGCCACGGGAACAGATACGCAGTATTTT.

This sequence joins TRBV20-1 and TRBJ1-1; TRBD1 agrees at 8 bases. Trimming took 2 bases from V and 4 from J; bases not matched to a gene: 6. The CDR3 has 14 amino acids. Germline CDR1 DFQATT, CDR2 SNEGSKA (reference sequence). The CDR3 here is CSARSGQGGTEAFF. The CDR3 DNA sequence: TGCAGTGCTAGATCCGGACAGGGTGGCACTGAAGCTTTCTTT.

This clonotype has a count of ten or more. The rearrangement joins TRBV7-2 to TRBJ2-1, with TRBD2 identical over 11 bases. Germline CDR1 and CDR2: SGHTA and FQGNSA. Losses at the gene ends were 2 bases for V and 7 bases for J; bases not matched to a gene: 4. There are 15 residues in the CDR3. The CDR3 region is CASSLTSGGGNEQFF. In DNA form, the CDR3 reads TGTGCCAGCAGCTTAACTAGCGGGGGCGGGAATGAGCAGTTCTTC.

In DNA form, the CDR3 reads TGCAGTGCTACAGCTGGCTACACCTTC. Translation gives CSATAGYTF. The chain is built from TRBV20-1 and TRBJ1-2; no clear D gene. This CDR3 is built from 9 residues. The germline CDR1 and CDR2 sequences are DFQATT and SNEGSKA (reference sequence). V was cut by 4 bases and J by 7 bases, with 4 bases left in between.

The V call is TRBV27, the J call TRBJ2-1; D unresolved. V shed 3 bases and J shed 6 bases, with 6 bases lying between them. The CDR3 spans 12 residues. Looked up from germline, CDR1 is MNHEY and CDR2 is SMNVEV (reference sequence). For the CDR3, the DNA is TGTGCCAGCAGTTTTGGAACCAATGAGCAGTTCTTC. It is translated as CASSFGTNEQFF.

This clonotype was recorded many times. The chain has TRBV24-1 and TRBJ1-5; D uncertain. This CDR3 is built from 13 residues. Trimming cost V 4 bases and J 7 bases, with 10 bases left between them. CDR1 is KGHDR, CDR2 SFDVKD, per germline. This chain's CDR3 is CATSEGGGQPQHF. The CDR3 DNA reads TGTGCCACCAGTGAGGGCGGAGGCCAGCCCCAGCATTTT.

This clonotype was picked up many times. J is TRBJ2-7 and V is TRBV14; a weak D match, TRBD2 (7 bases). Trimming stripped 4 bases from V and 4 bases from J, with 17 bases between. The CDR3 contains 15 residues. CDR1 is SGHDN, CDR2 FVKESK, per germline. CDR3 loop: CASSLFRGAPYEQYF. CDR3 in DNA: TGTGCCAGCAGCCTTTTTCGGGGGGCACCTTACGAGCAGTACTTC.

V gene TRBV29-1 combines with J gene TRBJ1-2; D is unresolved. V lost 4 bases to trimming and J lost 4 bases, with 13 bases between them. The CDR3 runs 13 residues. Per germline, CDR1 SQVTM and CDR2 ANQGSEA. The CDR3 region is CSVGHSERYGYTF. The CDR3 nucleotides are TGCAGCGTTGGTCACAGCGAGCGCTATGGCTACACCTTC.